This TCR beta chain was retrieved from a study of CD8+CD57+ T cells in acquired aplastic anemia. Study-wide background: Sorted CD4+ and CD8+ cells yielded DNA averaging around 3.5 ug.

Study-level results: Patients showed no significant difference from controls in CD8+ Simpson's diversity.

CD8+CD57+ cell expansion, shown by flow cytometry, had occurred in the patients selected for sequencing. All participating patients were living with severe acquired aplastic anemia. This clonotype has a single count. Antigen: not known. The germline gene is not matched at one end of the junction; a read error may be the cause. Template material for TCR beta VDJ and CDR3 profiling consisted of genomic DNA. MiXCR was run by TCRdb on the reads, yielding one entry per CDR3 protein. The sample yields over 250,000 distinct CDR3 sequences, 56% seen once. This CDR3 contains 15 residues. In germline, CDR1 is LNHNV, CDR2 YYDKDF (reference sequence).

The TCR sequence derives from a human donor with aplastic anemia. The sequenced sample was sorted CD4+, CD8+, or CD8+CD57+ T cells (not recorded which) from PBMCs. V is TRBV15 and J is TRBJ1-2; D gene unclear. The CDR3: CATSRDRSGVYGCTF. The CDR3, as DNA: TGTGCCACCAGCAGAGATAGATCGGGTGTCTATGGCTGCACCTTC.